These 28 T cell receptor beta chains were all obtained from the same sample, sequenced in a study of T cells in Graves' hyperthyroidism and ophthalmopathy (dated by TCRdb to between 2018 and 2021). The library was obtained by multiplex PCR. The listed sequencing device is Illumina HiSeq 2000. The TCR beta CDR3 regions were amplified from RNA transcripts. A first-round RT-PCR of the TCR CDR3 used the HTBI primer set with the Qiagen OneStep RT-PCR kit. TCRdb reran the public reads through fastp at Q25 and MiXCR, keeping productive beta chains. Duplicate CDR3 protein sequences are folded into a single record with the most common DNA and genes. The sample table records 300,000 to 350,000 distinct CDR3 sequences; roughly 15% of these occur just once. The top ten hold 33% of the sample. What was sequenced was blood. The source of these receptors is a man aged 25 to 40 with Graves' hyperthyroidism.

In its sample, this clonotype was seen many times. This chain connects TRBV28 to TRBJ1-2; 9 nucleotides match TRBD1. Per germline, CDR1 MDHEN and CDR2 SYDVKM. With 7 bases clipped from V and 6 bases from J, the junction kept 9 bases outside the gene matches. CDR3 length: 14 residues. The CDR3 nucleotides are TGTGCCAGCACCCAGGGACAGGGTGTGGATGGCTACACCTTC. This sequence encodes CASTQGQGVDGYTF.

This clonotype was found many times. The rearrangement uses TRBV27 and TRBJ1-1; no firm D call. V was trimmed by 2 bases and J by 1 base, leaving 5 bases between them. Germline assignment: CDR1 MNHEY and CDR2 SMNVEV (reference sequence). The CDR3 runs 13 residues. Here the CDR3 DNA reads TGTGCCAGCAGTTTAACACGGAACACTGAAGCTTTCTTT. It is translated as CASSLTRNTEAFF.

This clonotype has ten or more counts. This chain uses TRBV20-1 with TRBJ2-3, with TRBD2 identical over 9 bases. In germline, CDR1 is DFQATT, CDR2 SNEGSKA (reference sequence). Germline trimming cut 3 bases from V and 4 bases from J; bases unmatched to any gene: 14. The CDR3 has 17 residues. The CDR3 nucleotides are TGCAGTGCTAGGGGAGGGGGGCCTAGCGGGATCCCAGATACGCAGTATTTT. It specifies CSARGGGPSGIPDTQYF.

The chain is built from TRBV20-1 and TRBJ1-5; TRBD1 is a possible D gene (5 bases). The germline CDR1 and CDR2 sequences are DFQATT and SNEGSKA (reference sequence). V was clipped by 3 bases and J by 3 bases, with 9 bases between them. The CDR3 consists of 13 residues. CDR3 in DNA: TGCAGTGCTAGTTCAGGGATCAATCAGCCCCAGCATTTT. As protein: CSASSGINQPQHF.

This clonotype has ten or more counts. This chain joins TRBV20-1 and TRBJ1-1, with a weak D call TRBD1 (5 bases). The V and J ends lost 4 bases and 1 base respectively, with 13 bases between them. Germline values: CDR1 DFQATT, CDR2 SNEGSKA (reference sequence). The CDR3 consists of 14 residues. The CDR3, as DNA: TGCAGTGCTAACAGGTACCCCTCGAACACTGAAGCTTTCTTT. This gives the protein CSANRYPSNTEAFF.

A remark on this clonotype: This may stem from a read error, because a much larger clone lies one nucleotide away. The chain recombines TRBV7-3 with TRBJ2-1; 10 bases are shared with TRBD2. CDR3 size: 14 residues. V gave up 10 bases and J gave up 9 bases; unmatched junction bases: 12. CDR1 and CDR2 from the germline V gene are SGHTA and FQGTGA. CDR3 residues: CANSQSSGSSEQFF. Here the CDR3 DNA reads TGTGCCAACAGTCAATCTAGCGGGAGCAGTGAGCAGTTCTTC.

The table lists this clonotype with many counts. V usage is TRBV24-1 and J usage is TRBJ2-5; TRBD2 matches at 13 bases. The CDR3 is 15 amino acids. In germline, CDR1 is KGHDR, CDR2 SFDVKD. Trimming took 6 bases from V and 5 from J; bases not matched to a gene: 5. The CDR3 reads CATSTGLAGVETQYF. The CDR3 bases are TGTGCCACCAGTACTGGACTAGCGGGAGTGGAGACCCAGTACTTC.

Only a few counts were recorded for this clonotype. The V call is TRBV30, the J call TRBJ2-2; no definite D call. Trimming pared 5 bases from V and 1 base from J, leaving 8 bases between. Looked up from germline, CDR1 is GTSNPN and CDR2 is SVGIG (reference sequence). This CDR3 has 13 amino acids. For the CDR3, the DNA is TGTGCCTGGGGAGTAGTGAACACCGGGGAGCTGTTTTTT. Translation gives CAWGVVNTGELFF. Supplemented by reference TRBV30 and TRBJ2-2, the full variable domain reads SQTIHQWPATLVQPVGSPLSLECTVEGTSNPNLYWYRQAAGRGLQLLFYSVGIGQISSEVPQNLSASRPQDRQFILSSKKLLLSDSGFYLCAWGVVNTGELFFGEGSRLTVL.

This clonotype showed up just a few times. The V and J genes are TRBV9 and TRBJ2-5; no definite D call. There are 14 residues in the CDR3. CDR1 and CDR2 from the germline V gene are SGDLS and YYNGEE. V was shortened by 0 bases and J by 3 bases, with 9 bases between the two germline ends. For the CDR3, the DNA is TGTGCCAGCAGCGTAGAGGGAAGCAAAGAGACCCAGTACTTC. Translated: CASSVEGSKETQYF.

This clonotype was detected many times. The gene calls are TRBV28 and TRBJ2-7; 9 positions match TRBD1. CDR1 and CDR2 from the germline V gene are MDHEN and SYDVKM. Losses at the gene ends were 2 bases for V and 6 bases for J; bases not matched to a gene: 5. The CDR3 spans 14 residues. CDR3 residues: CASSLGDRVGEQYF. The CDR3 DNA reads TGTGCCAGCAGTTTAGGGGACAGGGTTGGCGAGCAGTACTTC.

The V gene is TRBV5-5, the J gene TRBJ2-1, with D perhaps given as TRBD1 or TRBD2 (6 bases each). The CDR3 has 16 residues. In germline, CDR1 is SGHKS, CDR2 YYEKEE (reference sequence). Trimming cost V 6 bases and J 1 base, with 17 bases left between them. The CDR3, as DNA: TGTGCCAGCAAGGGGGGCATATCCGGGTCCTACAATGAGCAGTTCTTC. Translating it yields CASKGGISGSYNEQFF.

The chain has TRBV12-3 or TRBV12-4 and TRBJ2-7; the match to TRBD1 covers 8 bases. CDR3 length: 14 residues. Trimming took 1 base from V and 5 from J; bases not matched to a gene: 4. Here the CDR3 reads CASSLGTGSHEQYF. For the CDR3, the DNA is TGTGCCAGCAGTTTAGGGACAGGGTCTCACGAGCAGTACTTC.

This rearrangement joins TRBV10-3 to TRBJ2-1; 7 bases map to TRBD2. The V gene's germline CDR1 is ENHRY and CDR2 SYGVKD. Germline trimming cut 4 bases from V and 6 bases from J; bases unmatched to any gene: 9. The CDR3 has 15 amino acids. The CDR3 protein is CAISVGLAATNEQFF. DNA for the CDR3: TGTGCCATCAGTGTTGGTCTAGCGGCGACCAATGAGCAGTTCTTC.

A single count supports this clonotype. CDR3 amino acids: CASSQSELTSSNQPQHF. The CDR3 DNA follows: TGCGCCAGCAGCCAATCGGAGCTGACGAGTAGCAATCAGCCCCAGCATTTT. The chain has TRBV4-1 and TRBJ1-5; D call uncertain. The CDR3 is 17 amino acids. CDR1 is MGHRA, CDR2 YSYEKL, per germline. V was shortened by 2 bases and J by 0 bases, with 14 bases between the two germline ends.

In this sample, this clonotype turned up many times. This chain connects TRBV29-1 to TRBJ2-3; 7 bases are shared with TRBD2. From germline, CDR1 is SQVTM and CDR2 ANQGSEA. The CDR3 covers 14 residues. V shed 1 base and J 6 bases; nucleotides not matched to a gene: 7. The CDR3 nucleotides are TGCAGCGTTGAAGGTTTGCGGCGGGGGGATACGCAGTATTTT. Translation gives CSVEGLRRGDTQYF.

This clonotype was recorded at least ten times. The rearrangement links TRBV5-1 to TRBJ2-7; tentatively, D is TRBD2 (5 bases). Germline V lookup: CDR1 SGHRS, CDR2 YFSETQ. V lost 0 bases, J lost 3 bases, and 10 bases lay in between. The CDR3 spans 14 residues. CDR3 sequence (DNA): TGCGCCAGCAGCTTGGGCGTAACTAGCTACGAGCAGTACTTC. This sequence encodes CASSLGVTSYEQYF.

At least ten counts were recorded for this clonotype. The gene calls are TRBV7-8 and TRBJ2-5; 8 bases map to TRBD1. V shed 5 bases and J 6 bases; nucleotides not matched to a gene: 8. Germline CDR1 is SGHVS and CDR2 is FQNEAQ. This CDR3 spans 14 amino acids. Here the CDR3 reads CASSTRTGIKTQYF. The CDR3, as DNA: TGTGCCAGCAGCACCCGGACAGGGATTAAGACCCAGTACTTC.

The chain joins TRBV10-3 to TRBJ2-3; TRBD1 aligns across 8 bases. This CDR3 spans 15 amino acids. The germline CDR1 and CDR2 sequences are ENHRY and SYGVKD. The junction had 5 bases not matched to a gene; V was cut back by 6 bases and J by 0 bases. Written as DNA, the CDR3 is TGTGCCATCAGGAGGGACAGGCGAAGCACAGATACGCAGTATTTT. Its translation: CAIRRDRRSTDTQYF.

This clonotype appeared a few times. At one of its ends the junction is not consistent with the germline gene, which may arise from a read error. The chain links TRBV10-3 to TRBJ2-7, with D tentatively TRBD2 (5 bases). Germline loops: CDR1 ENHRY, CDR2 SYGVKD. CDR3 length: 14 amino acids. The CDR3 here is CAISESTGSSEQYF. CDR3 DNA: TGTGCCATCAGTGAGTCGACGGGGTCCTCCGAGCAGTACTTC.

The chain carries TRBV9 and TRBJ1-6; D may be TRBD1 (5 bases). CDR1 is SGDLS, CDR2 YYNGEE, per germline. There are 16 residues in the CDR3. Trimming cost V 0 bases and J 14 bases, with 21 bases left between them. As DNA, the CDR3 is TGTGCCAGCAGCGTAGCTCCGGCAGGGTTAGTCAGAACCCTCCACTTT. Protein: CASSVAPAGLVRTLHF. Complete variable domain (other parts from reference TRBV9 and TRBJ1-6): DSGVTQTPKHLITATGQRVTLRCSPRSGDLSVYWYQQSLDQGLQFLIQYYNGEERAKGNILERFSAQQFPDLHSELNLSSLELGDSALYFCASSVAPAGLVRTLHFGNGTRLTVT.

The chain joins TRBV20-1 to TRBJ2-1, with TRBD1 identical over 9 bases. Germline V gives CDR1 DFQATT, CDR2 SNEGSKA (reference sequence). This CDR3 comprises 12 residues. The V gene end was trimmed by 5 bases and the J gene end by 9 bases; junction bases not matched to a gene: 5. CDR3 DNA: TGCAGTGCTCCACAGGGGGCCAGTGAGCAGTTCTTC. Its translation: CSAPQGASEQFF.

Turning to this clonotype: This could be a read error, since a much larger clone is one nucleotide away. This chain uses TRBV28 with TRBJ1-4, with D perhaps matching TRBD1 (5 bases). Germline loops: CDR1 MDHEN, CDR2 SYDVKM. Trimming left V 5 bases short and J 0 bases short, with 16 bases between. There are 17 residues in the CDR3. CDR3 bases: TGTGCCAGCAGTGATACCGGACATTTCTCAACTAATGAAAAACTGTTTTTT. It codes for CASSDTGHFSTNEKLFF.

The genes are TRBV11-2 and TRBJ2-1; D tentatively reads TRBD1 or TRBD2 (5 bases each). This CDR3 has 17 amino acids. Germline assignment: CDR1 SGHAT and CDR2 FQNNGV. Trimming shortened V by 1 base and J by 7 bases, and 20 bases separated the two germline ends. The CDR3 sequence is CASSLAGTGRRANEQFF. The CDR3 DNA reads as TGTGCCAGCAGCTTAGCGGGTACGGGGCGCAGGGCGAATGAGCAGTTCTTC.

V and J are TRBV3-1 and TRBJ2-7; a possible D gene is TRBD2 (5 bases). Germline V gives CDR1 LGHDT, CDR2 YNNKEL (reference sequence). The CDR3 has 14 residues. V gave up 2 bases and J gave up 0 bases, with 8 bases separating them. CDR3 DNA sequence: TGTGCCAGCAGCCAAACGGGAACCTCCTACGAGCAGTACTTC. Protein product: CASSQTGTSYEQYF.

The chain is built from TRBV6-1 and TRBJ2-3; TRBD1 is a possible D gene (5 bases). Per the germline V gene, CDR1 is MNHNS and CDR2 is SASEGT. The germline V and J ends were trimmed by 4 bases and 2 bases, with 10 bases remaining between them. This CDR3 has 14 residues. CDR3: CASSGRVVTDTQYF. CDR3 in DNA: TGTGCCAGCAGTGGCAGGGTTGTCACAGATACGCAGTATTTT.

This clonotype came up many times. J is TRBJ1-1 and V is TRBV15; 7 nucleotides match TRBD1. The CDR3 has 13 amino acids. Germline CDR1 and CDR2: LNHNV and YYDKDF (reference sequence). V was pared by 4 bases and J by 7 bases, with 6 bases of the junction left unmatched. This CDR3 reads CATSIYRGDEAFF. The CDR3 DNA reads as TGTGCCACCAGCATATACAGGGGAGATGAAGCTTTCTTT.

At least ten counts were recorded for this clonotype. The DNA for the CDR3 is TGTGCCAGCAGCCCCGGTACCCGGGTCCCAAACATTCAGTACTTC. Amino acids: CASSPGTRVPNIQYF. The rearrangement uses TRBV7-3 and TRBJ2-4; D not certain. CDR3 length: 15 residues. Looked up from germline, CDR1 is SGHTA and CDR2 is FQGTGA. Trimming left V 5 bases short and J 6 bases short, with 17 bases between.

This clonotype was seen repeatedly, ten times or more. The V and J genes are TRBV29-1 and TRBJ2-1; a weak D match, TRBD1 (6 bases). Trimming removed 1 base at V and 7 bases at J, with 8 bases between. This CDR3 comprises 12 residues. Germline CDR1 is SQVTM and CDR2 is ANQGSEA. The CDR3 is CSVEGGPNEQFF. CDR3 nucleotide sequence: TGCAGCGTTGAAGGGGGGCCGAATGAGCAGTTCTTC.